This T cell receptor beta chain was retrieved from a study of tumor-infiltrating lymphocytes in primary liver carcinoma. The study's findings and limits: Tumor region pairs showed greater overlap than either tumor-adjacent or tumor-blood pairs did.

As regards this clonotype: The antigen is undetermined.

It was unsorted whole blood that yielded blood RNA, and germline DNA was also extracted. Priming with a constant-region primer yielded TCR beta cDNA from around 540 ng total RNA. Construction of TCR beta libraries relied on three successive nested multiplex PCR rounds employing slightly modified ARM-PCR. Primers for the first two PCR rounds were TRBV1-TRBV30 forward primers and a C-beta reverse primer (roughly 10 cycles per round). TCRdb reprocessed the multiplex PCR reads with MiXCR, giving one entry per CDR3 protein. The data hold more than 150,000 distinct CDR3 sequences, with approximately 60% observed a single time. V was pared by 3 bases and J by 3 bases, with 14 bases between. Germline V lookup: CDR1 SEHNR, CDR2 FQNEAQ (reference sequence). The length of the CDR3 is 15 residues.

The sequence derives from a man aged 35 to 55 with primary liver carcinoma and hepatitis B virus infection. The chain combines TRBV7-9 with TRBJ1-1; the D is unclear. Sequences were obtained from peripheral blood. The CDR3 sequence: CASSFLTLSDTEAFF. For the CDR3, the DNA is TGTGCCAGCAGCTTCCTGACGCTGTCGGACACTGAAGCTTTCTTT.